Each of the 7 T cell receptor beta chains below was sequenced from the same sample in a study of cytomegalovirus exposure and HLA in healthy donors. Primers: 60 Vbeta forward and 13 Jbeta reverse. Libraries were prepared by immunoSEQ multiplex PCR; TCRdb keeps only in-frame clonotypes and omits some of them. The data show around 94,000 clones, roughly four fifths seen once. Sequencing input: PBMCs. The receptors come from a human donor in good health.

This clone showed up just once. The gene calls are TRBV7-9 and TRBJ2-5, with 8 bases matching TRBD2. J gave up 5 bases and V 5 bases, and 16 bases lay outside the gene matches. This CDR3 is 17 amino acids long. Germline V gives CDR1 SEHNR, CDR2 FQNEAQ (reference sequence). The CDR3 spells CASSPRRVPGGTETQYF. The CDR3 nucleotides read TGTGCCAGCAGCCCCCGGCGTGTTCCGGGGGGGACGGAGACCCAGTACTTC.

V gene TRBV7-2 combines with J gene TRBJ2-1, with D unresolved. V was clipped by 1 base and J by 11 bases, with 9 bases between them. CDR1 SGHTA and CDR2 FQGNSA come from the germline V gene. The CDR3 is made up of 12 amino acids. CDR3 nucleotide sequence: TGTGCCAGCAGCTTAGGTAAACAGAAGCAGTTCTTC. Translating gives CASSLGKQKQFF.

The CDR3 region is CASSKPGGVETQYF. In nucleotides, the CDR3 is TGTGCCAGCAGCAAACCGGGGGGGGTGGAGACCCAGTACTTC. The gene calls are TRBV7-2 and TRBJ2-5; 8 bases match TRBD2. The germline CDR1 and CDR2 sequences are SGHTA and FQGNSA. J gave up 5 bases and V 5 bases, and 7 bases lay outside the gene matches. The CDR3 spans 14 residues. Filled out from reference TRBV7-2 and TRBJ2-5, the complete variable domain reads GAGVSQSPSNKVTEKGKDVELRCDPISGHTALYWYRQSLGQGLEFLIYFQGNSAPDKSGLPSDRFSAERTGGSVSTLTIQRTQQEDSAVYLCASSKPGGVETQYFGPGTRLLVL.

The chain is built from TRBV7-9 and TRBJ1-1, with a possible D match to TRBD1 (6 bases). CDR1 is SEHNR, CDR2 FQNEAQ, per germline (reference sequence). V was trimmed by 5 bases and J by 1 base, leaving 11 bases between them. This CDR3 is built from 14 residues. The CDR3 is CASSERTANTEAFF. In DNA, the CDR3 is TGTGCCAGCAGCGAACGGACAGCGAACACTGAAGCTTTCTTT.

The CDR3 loop is CASSLGDRVRNEAFF. The CDR3 coding sequence is TGTGCCAGCAGCTTAGGTGACAGGGTGAGGAATGAAGCTTTCTTT. The chain employs TRBV7-2 and TRBJ1-1; 7 positions agree with TRBD1. Germline V CDR1 and CDR2: SGHTA, FQGNSA. CDR3 length: 15 amino acids. The J segment lost 7 bases and the V segment lost 1 base, leaving 9 bases of the junction unmatched.

The chain recombines TRBV5-5 with TRBJ2-5; 7 bases map to TRBD2. The trim removed 6 bases at V and 2 bases at J, leaving 13 bases unmatched. The CDR3 runs 16 residues. The germline CDR1 and CDR2 sequences are SGHKS and YYEKEE (reference sequence). Here the CDR3 reads CASTARGEKTQETQYF. For the CDR3, the DNA is TGTGCCAGCACCGCCCGGGGGGAGAAAACGCAAGAGACCCAGTACTTC.

V and J are TRBV5-6 and TRBJ2-5; 13 positions agree with TRBD2. Looked up from germline, CDR1 is SGHDT and CDR2 is YYEEEE. The J segment lost 5 bases and the V segment lost 1 base, leaving 5 bases of the junction unmatched. This CDR3 has 16 residues. CDR3 residues: CASSLKLAGGLETQYF. The DNA for the CDR3 is TGTGCCAGCAGCTTGAAACTAGCGGGGGGGCTGGAGACCCAGTACTTC.